The 23 T cell receptor beta chains below come from one sample, sequenced in a study of OX40 agonist ivuxolimab in advanced cancers. The method was the immunoSEQ multiplex PCR assay. Here the immuneACCESS table is served through TCRdb, limited to in-frame sequences with V and J called. Missing clones are a known gap in these copies; in checked studies unresolved V genes cover under half, and the rest lacks a known reason. The sample table records approximately 32,000 clones; roughly 86% of these occur just once. The ten largest clonotypes hold roughly three fifths of the sample. The sequenced sample was CD4+ or CD8+ T cells sorted from blood, obtained in a trial of the OX40 agonist ivuxolimab. These receptors all stem from an adult with an advanced solid tumor such as melanoma, head and neck, liver or kidney cancer.

This sequence joins TRBV2 and TRBJ2-3, with 8 bases identical to TRBD2. CDR3 length equals 15 residues. V shed 2 bases and J 7 bases; nucleotides not matched to a gene: 8. CDR1 and CDR2 from the germline V gene are SNHLY and FYNNEI. Here the CDR3 DNA reads TGTGCCAGCAGTGAATCTCTAGCGGGCCTTCATACGCAGTATTTT. Encoded protein: CASSESLAGLHTQYF.

The V call is TRBV27, the J call TRBJ1-1; 7 bases agree with TRBD1. The V gene's germline CDR1 is MNHEY and CDR2 SMNVEV (reference sequence). This CDR3 has 16 amino acids. V shed 3 bases and J 0 bases; nucleotides not matched to a gene: 7. The CDR3 DNA reads as TGTGCCAGCAGTTTGGCGCAGGGGGGCGTGAACACTGAAGCTTTCTTT. Encoded protein: CASSLAQGGVNTEAFF.

This clone was recorded a few times. The chain joins TRBV14 to TRBJ2-1; 9 bases map to TRBD2. Germline V gene lookup returns CDR1 SGHDN and CDR2 FVKESK. The CDR3 runs 13 residues. V lost 1 base and J lost 14; bases outside the gene matches: 6. The CDR3, as DNA: TGTGCCAGCAGCCAAGGTCATCTAGCGGGGAAGTTCTTC. Protein sequence: CASSQGHLAGKFF.

The genes are TRBV12-5 and TRBJ2-3, with D possibly being TRBD2 (6 bases). Germline V gives CDR1 LGHNT, CDR2 FRNRAP. V was pared by 6 bases and J by 4 bases, with 11 bases between. The CDR3 contains 13 residues. The CDR3 DNA sequence: TGTGCTAGTGGGGGGGACTTTCCAGATACGCAGTATTTT. It specifies CASGGDFPDTQYF. Together with reference TRBV12-5 and TRBJ2-3, the CDR3 gives the full variable domain: DARVTQTPRHKVTEMGQEVTMRCQPILGHNTVFWYRQTMMQGLELLAYFRNRAPLDDSGMPKDRFSAEMPDATLATLKIQPSEPRDSAVYFCASGGDFPDTQYFGPGTRLTVL.

V and J are TRBV28 and TRBJ2-3, with 10 bases fitting TRBD1. Germline CDR1 is MDHEN and CDR2 is SYDVKM. This CDR3 has 13 amino acids. The trim removed 2 bases at V and 9 bases at J, leaving 2 bases unmatched. The CDR3 coding sequence is TGTGCCAGCAGTTTAGACAGGGGGCAGACGCAGTATTTT. The encoded protein is CASSLDRGQTQYF.

The chain joins TRBV7-9 to TRBJ2-1; 7 bases agree with TRBD2. Germline V gene sequence: CDR1 SEHNR, CDR2 FQNEAQ (reference sequence). The CDR3 covers 17 residues. With V trimmed by 5 bases and J by 8 bases, 18 bases remained unmatched. The CDR3 reads CASSTGGIPSGSHEQFF. As DNA, the CDR3 is TGTGCCAGCAGCACCGGGGGGATCCCGAGCGGGTCACATGAGCAGTTCTTC.

This clone has more than one count but fewer than ten. V is TRBV19 and J is TRBJ1-2; no definite D call. The V and J ends lost 6 bases and 4 bases respectively, with 9 bases between them. In germline, CDR1 is LNHDA, CDR2 SQIVND (reference sequence). The CDR3 has 12 amino acids. CDR3 region: CASSPDTYGYTF. In DNA form, the CDR3 reads TGTGCCAGTAGCCCAGACACCTATGGCTACACCTTC.

The gene calls are TRBV27 and TRBJ1-1; the D is unclear. The length of the CDR3 is 15 residues. The germline V gene has CDR1 MNHEY and CDR2 SMNVEV (reference sequence). Trimming stripped 0 bases from V and 1 base from J, with 9 bases between. The chain's CDR3 is CASSLSSPGNTEAFF. The CDR3 DNA reads as TGTGCCAGCAGTTTATCGTCGCCCGGGAACACTGAAGCTTTCTTT.

This rearrangement joins TRBV29-1 to TRBJ2-3; D gene unclear. The CDR3 covers 13 residues. Trimming shortened V by 2 bases and J by 6 bases, and 12 bases separated the two germline ends. From germline, CDR1 is SQVTM and CDR2 ANQGSEA. The DNA of the CDR3 is TGCAGCGTTGAACTTGGATTCGGGGATACGCAGTATTTT. The encoded protein is CSVELGFGDTQYF.

The chain is built from TRBV27 and TRBJ1-4, with D perhaps TRBD1 (6 bases). The CDR3 loop spans 15 amino acids. Germline lookup yields CDR1 MNHEY and CDR2 SMNVEV (reference sequence). Between the trimmed V and J ends, which lost 6 bases and 6 bases, there was a span of 17 bases. This chain's CDR3 is CASRVWGARDEKLFF. In DNA, the CDR3 is TGTGCCAGCAGGGTTTGGGGGGCGCGGGATGAAAAACTGTTTTTT.

This clone has a single count. This rearrangement joins TRBV27 to TRBJ1-2, with 11 positions matching TRBD1. Germline CDR1 is MNHEY and CDR2 is SMNVEV (reference sequence). The CDR3 loop spans 16 amino acids. V gave up 4 bases and J gave up 4 bases; unmatched junction bases: 8. The CDR3 nucleotides read TGTGCCAGCAGTTCCCGAACCGGACAGGGGGCCTATGGCTACACCTTC. Translation: CASSSRTGQGAYGYTF.

As for this clone: The junction departs from the called germline gene at one end, perhaps through a read error. The chain couples TRBV7-3 to TRBJ1-5, with D possibly matching TRBD1 (5 bases). In germline, CDR1 is SGHTA, CDR2 FQGTGA. The CDR3 contains 15 residues. CDR3 amino acids: CASSQEPGLNQPQHF. CDR3 in DNA: TGCGCCAGCAGCCAAGAGCCGGGGCTGAATCAGCCCCAGCATTTT.

The V call is TRBV4-3, the J call TRBJ2-5; unclear D gene. Germline V gene lookup returns CDR1 LGHNA and CDR2 YSLEER. Trimming removed 0 bases at V and 6 bases at J, with 11 bases between. The CDR3 spans 14 residues. The CDR3 protein is CASSQDEPSKTQYF. Written as DNA, the CDR3 is TGCGCCAGCAGCCAAGACGAACCCTCAAAGACCCAGTACTTC.

The chain recombines TRBV7-6 with TRBJ2-7, with 7 bases aligning to TRBD1. J was trimmed by 0 bases and V by 3 bases; bases with no gene match: 2. The CDR3 spans 14 residues. Germline CDR1 reads SGHVS; CDR2 reads FNYEAQ. The CDR3 region has the DNA TGTGCCAGCAGCTTCTGGGACAGCTCCTACGAGCAGTACTTC. This encodes CASSFWDSSYEQYF.

This chain joins TRBV28 and TRBJ2-7; D gene unclear. V lost 5 bases and J lost 1, with 18 bases in between. Looked up from germline, CDR1 is MDHEN and CDR2 is SYDVKM. The CDR3 runs 16 residues. As DNA, the CDR3 is TGTGCCAGCAGTACAATTTGGAGCAGACGATCCTACGAGCAGTACTTC. As protein: CASSTIWSRRSYEQYF.

The chain recombines TRBV4-3 with TRBJ1-3; possibly TRBD1 for D (5 bases). Trimming pared 4 bases from V and 3 bases from J, leaving 22 bases between. From germline, CDR1 is LGHNA and CDR2 YSLEER. This CDR3 contains 18 residues. Here the CDR3 reads CASSPSARGETYGNTIYF. DNA for the CDR3: TGCGCCAGCAGCCCCTCGGCGCGAGGGGAGACTTATGGAAACACCATATATTTT.

The chain joins TRBV7-9 to TRBJ2-3; D not resolved. CDR3 size: 13 residues. V shed 3 bases and J shed 0 bases, with 4 bases lying between them. Germline loops: CDR1 SEHNR, CDR2 FQNEAQ (reference sequence). Here the CDR3 reads CASSFPSTDTQYF. CDR3 DNA: TGTGCCAGCAGCTTTCCCAGCACAGATACGCAGTATTTT.

The V gene is TRBV30, the J gene TRBJ1-2; 9 nucleotides align to TRBD1. The CDR3 contains 14 residues. Trimming removed 2 bases from V and 5 bases from J; junction bases left unmatched: 6. The germline CDR1 and CDR2 sequences are GTSNPN and SVGIG (reference sequence). The DNA of the CDR3 is TGTGCCTGGAGTACTGGACAGGGGATGTATGGCTACACCTTC. Protein product: CAWSTGQGMYGYTF.

The chain is built from TRBV27 and TRBJ2-7, with D unclear. In germline, CDR1 is MNHEY, CDR2 SMNVEV (reference sequence). The CDR3 covers 14 residues. V was clipped by 5 bases and J by 4 bases, with 15 bases between them. The CDR3 spells CASSVLGSPYEQYF. Written as DNA, the CDR3 is TGTGCCAGCAGTGTCCTTGGGTCGCCGTACGAGCAGTACTTC.

The V gene is TRBV7-9, the J gene TRBJ1-1; no definite D call. The V end was cut by 1 base, the J end by 4 bases, with 13 bases between. Germline CDR1 is SEHNR and CDR2 is FQNEAQ (reference sequence). This CDR3 has 15 residues. CDR3 residues: CASSLVAGLFTEAFF. The CDR3 nucleotides are TGTGCCAGCAGCTTAGTGGCAGGTTTGTTCACTGAAGCTTTCTTT.

The chain combines TRBV5-8 with TRBJ1-4; D is perhaps TRBD1 (5 bases). Germline loops: CDR1 SGHTS, CDR2 YDEGEE. V lost 5 bases and J lost 4, with 12 bases in between. CDR3 length: 14 amino acids. The CDR3 sequence: CASRMTVRNEKLFF. The CDR3 region has the DNA TGTGCCAGCAGGATGACAGTGCGTAATGAAAAACTGTTTTTT.

The V call is TRBV28, the J call TRBJ2-3, with D possibly TRBD2 on 5 matching bases. Germline CDR1 is MDHEN and CDR2 is SYDVKM. V was trimmed by 7 bases and J by 6 bases, leaving 8 bases between them. The CDR3 spans 11 residues. In nucleotides, the CDR3 is TGTGCCAGCACGGGATGGGATACGCAGTATTTT. Translated: CASTGWDTQYF. Full variable domain (missing parts from reference TRBV28 and TRBJ2-3): DVKVTQSSRYLVKRTGEKVFLECVQDMDHENMFWYRQDPGLGLRLIYFSYDVKMKEKGDIPEGYSVSREKKERFSLILESASTNQTSMYLCASTGWDTQYFGPGTRLTVL.

The chain is built from TRBV6-1 and TRBJ2-1; D is undetermined. The CDR3 sequence is 13 residues long. Trimming took 1 base from V and 9 from J, leaving 10 bases between them. Germline V CDR1 and CDR2: MNHNS, SASEGT. CDR3 in DNA: TGTGCCAGCAGTGAAGTTGCGGCGATTGAGCAGTTCTTC. Its protein product is CASSEVAAIEQFF.